This T cell receptor (beta chain) was identified in a study of blood T cell repertoires in COVID-19. Study as a whole: Some COVID-19 samples were acute and others convalescent; all came from the United States, Italy and Spain.

Living in about 25 US areas, the participants were between roughly 18 and 90 years of age. Before being deemed recovered, Cohort 3 donors had two negative PCRs, clearance, or symptom resolution. In the authors' workflow: Amplification from reference gene primers served as the basis for estimated nucleated cell counts. This table comes from immunoSEQ multiplex PCR, and its TCRdb copy is limited to in-frame clones, with some not included. That table supplies the V and J calls and clone size; D and trimming were determined from the DNA. The table lists tens of thousands of clones, approximately 90% of them singletons. This TCR was sampled from a woman between 35 and 50 years old who had recovered from COVID-19. Sample: PBMCs or T cells enriched from blood (not recorded which).

CDR3 coding DNA: TGTGCCAGCAGCTCGCAGGGGGCGAGTAGCTCACCCCTCCACTTT. Translation: CASSSQGASSSPLHF. V and J are TRBV7-2 and TRBJ1-6; 8 positions match TRBD1. CDR1 is SGHTA and CDR2 is FQGNSA in the germline V gene. V gave up 4 bases and J gave up 10 bases; unmatched junction bases: 9. The CDR3 runs 15 residues.